What follows are 13 T cell receptor beta chains derived from one specimen sequenced in a study of beta chain features in type 1 diabetes. The isolated RNA, all of it, was reverse transcribed, so expressed TCRB transcripts were what got sequenced. Assay used: immunoSEQ multiplex PCR; TCRdb lists only in-frame clones, some missing. This table holds about 40,000 clones, roughly 49% found once. The sequenced sample was central memory CD4+ T cells from blood. The source of these receptors is a woman under 30 in good health.

The chain joins TRBV19 to TRBJ2-1; D is perhaps TRBD2 (6 bases). The CDR3 extends over 11 amino acids. The V and J ends lost 5 bases and 10 bases respectively, with 9 bases between them. The germline CDR1 and CDR2 sequences are LNHDA and SQIVND (reference sequence). CDR3 bases: TGTGCCAGTAGTGAACTAGCAGAGCAGTTCTTC. Protein: CASSELAEQFF.

The chain recombines TRBV11-2 with TRBJ2-1, with TRBD2 identical over 12 bases. The trim removed 3 bases at V and 2 bases at J, leaving 8 bases unmatched. The CDR3 is 18 amino acids. Germline lookup yields CDR1 SGHAT and CDR2 FQNNGV. CDR3 region: CASSLTSGGLTTYNEQFF. The CDR3 DNA reads as TGTGCCAGCAGCTTGACTAGCGGGGGCCTAACAACCTACAATGAGCAGTTCTTC.

This clone was detected a few times. This chain links TRBV5-6 with TRBJ2-5; TRBD1 agrees at 11 bases. This CDR3 has 15 residues. The V segment lost 4 bases and the J segment 4 bases; nucleotides outside the gene matches: 6. Germline V gene data show CDR1 as SGHDT and CDR2 as YYEEEE. The CDR3 here is CASSPGQGAAETQYF. CDR3 coding DNA: TGTGCCAGCAGCCCTGGACAGGGGGCCGCAGAGACCCAGTACTTC. Looking up the rest from reference TRBV5-6 and TRBJ2-5 gives the full variable domain: DAGVTQSPTHLIKTRGQQVTLRCSPKSGHDTVSWYQQALGQGPQFIFQYYEEEERQRGNFPDRFSGHQFPNYSSELNVNALLLGDSALYLCASSPGQGAAETQYFGPGTRLLVL.

Concerning this clone itself: The same CDR3 can be traced to other DNA sequences in this sample. The CDR3 sequence: CASSLGGGRNEKLFF. In nucleotides, the CDR3 is TGTGCCAGCAGCTTAGGGGGGGGTAGAAATGAAAAACTGTTTTTT. V and J are TRBV7-2 and TRBJ1-4; TRBD1 is a possible D gene (5 bases). Germline CDR1 SGHTA, CDR2 FQGNSA. The CDR3 runs 15 residues. The ends were cut back, 1 base at V and 5 bases at J, with 11 bases in the middle.

The chain combines TRBV18 with TRBJ1-1; 8 nucleotides align to TRBD1. The CDR3 consists of 15 residues. Germline assignment: CDR1 KGHSH and CDR2 LQKENI. V lost 8 bases to trimming and J lost 7 bases; unmatched junction nucleotides: 15. As DNA, the CDR3 is TGTGCCAGCCCCAATGGACAGGGAGGAGGGAGTGAAGCTTTCTTT. Its protein product is CASPNGQGGGSEAFF. Complete variable domain (other parts from reference TRBV18 and TRBJ1-1): NAGVMQNPRHLVRRRGQEARLRCSPMKGHSHVYWYRQLPEEGLKFMVYLQKENIIDESGMPKERFSAEFPKEGPSILRIQQVVRGDSAAYFCASPNGQGGGSEAFFGQGTRLTVV.

The rearrangement links TRBV4-2 to TRBJ2-1, with 8 bases fitting TRBD2. Germline CDR1 LGHNA, CDR2 YNFKEQ. The CDR3 spans 17 residues. Losses at the gene ends were 2 bases for V and 0 bases for J; bases not matched to a gene: 6. CDR3 nucleotide sequence: TGTGCCAGCAGCCAAATGCCCAGCGGGAGCTCCTACAATGAGCAGTTCTTC. Translation: CASSQMPSGSSYNEQFF.

CDR3 coding DNA: TGTGCCAGCAGGAGCGGACAGGGATCCACTGAAGCTTTCTTT. Its translation: CASRSGQGSTEAFF. The chain couples TRBV6-1 to TRBJ1-1; 8 bases line up with TRBD1. There are 14 residues in the CDR3. The ends lost 6 bases at V and 4 bases at J; junction bases unmatched: 7. The germline gives CDR1 MNHNS, CDR2 SASEGT.

The chain is built from TRBV7-9 and TRBJ2-5; 10 bases are a match to TRBD2. The CDR3 spans 14 residues. Germline CDR1 is SEHNR and CDR2 is FQNEAQ (reference sequence). V trimming: 3 bases; J trimming: 5 bases; junction bases outside the gene matches: 3. CDR3 coding DNA: TGTGCCAGCAGCTTTGGGACTAGCGCGGAGACCCAGTACTTC. Its translation: CASSFGTSAETQYF.

The chain joins TRBV7-8 to TRBJ2-3; D possibly corresponds to TRBD2 (5 bases). The CDR3 has 17 residues. The V end was cut by 2 bases, the J end by 0 bases, with 15 bases between. CDR1 is SGHVS and CDR2 is FQNEAQ in the germline V gene. CDR3 residues: CASSLPWTVRSTDTQYF. The CDR3, as DNA: TGTGCCAGCAGCTTACCCTGGACTGTTCGTAGCACAGATACGCAGTATTTT. The full variable domain, with the rest looked up from reference TRBV7-8 and TRBJ2-3, is GAGVSQSPRYKVAKRGQDVALRCDPISGHVSLFWYQQALGQGPEFLTYFQNEAQLDKSGLPSDRFFAERPEGSVSTLKIQRTQQEDSAVYLCASSLPWTVRSTDTQYFGPGTRLTVL.

The V and J genes are TRBV6-1 and TRBJ2-2; D perhaps matches TRBD1 (5 bases). The CDR3 has 15 amino acids. Germline lookup yields CDR1 MNHNS and CDR2 SASEGT. Trimming removed 3 bases at V and 4 bases at J, with 12 bases between. CDR3 in DNA: TGTGCCAGCAGTGACTTCAGGGCTAGCACCGGGGAGCTGTTTTTT. As protein: CASSDFRASTGELFF.

This clone has just a few counts. The genes are TRBV7-3 and TRBJ1-3, with D possibly TRBD1 on 5 matching bases. The V and J ends lost 5 bases and 0 bases respectively, with 14 bases between them. The CDR3 runs to 16 residues. Per the germline V gene, CDR1 is SGHTA and CDR2 is FQGTGA. The CDR3 loop reads CASSLMTVSSGNTIYF. DNA of the CDR3: TGTGCCAGCAGCCTAATGACAGTCTCCTCTGGAAACACCATATATTTT.

The chain joins TRBV5-1 to TRBJ1-1; D not certain. The V gene lost 3 bases and the J gene lost 5 bases, with 8 bases spanning the gap. The CDR3 runs to 12 residues. Germline CDR1 and CDR2: SGHRS and YFSETQ. The chain's CDR3 is CASSYDMTEAFF. For the CDR3, the DNA is TGCGCCAGCAGCTACGACATGACTGAAGCTTTCTTT.

This clone has at least ten counts. V and J are TRBV5-1 and TRBJ1-1; maybe TRBD1 (6 bases). The CDR3 has 14 residues. CDR1 is SGHRS and CDR2 is YFSETQ in the germline V gene. V lost 4 bases, J lost 3 bases, and 13 bases lay in between. The CDR3 coding sequence is TGCGCCAGCAGCGATACAGGGTCGGACACTGAAGCTTTCTTT. It specifies CASSDTGSDTEAFF. Full variable domain (outside the CDR3, taken from reference TRBV5-1 and TRBJ1-1): KAGVTQTPRYLIKTRGQQVTLSCSPISGHRSVSWYQQTPGQGLQFLFEYFSETQRNKGNFPGRFSGRQFSNSRSEMNVSTLELGDSALYLCASSDTGSDTEAFFGQGTRLTVV.